This TCR beta chain was profiled in a study of somatic mutations in cytotoxic T cells in rheumatoid arthritis. Study-level information: Flow sorting yielded some V beta antibody-stained T-cell populations at nearly 100% purity, among them V beta1+ cells sequenced for TCRB.

CDR1 SGHAT and CDR2 FQNNGV come from the germline V gene. The V gene lost 1 base and the J gene lost 1 base, with 15 bases spanning the gap. This CDR3 has 17 amino acids. Sample share makes this clone medium-sized. Its target is unknown. Findings and caveats of the study: A largest CD8+ clone above 20% of CD8+ cells occurred in about an eighth of the roughly 65 patients.

Using positive magnetic bead selection on an AutoMACS, CD4+ and CD8+ cells were isolated, after which their purity was checked by flow cytometry. This table comes from immunoSEQ multiplex PCR, and its TCRdb copy is limited to in-frame clones, with some not included. The sample records approximately 16,000 clones, about 83% being singletons. The rearrangement joins TRBV11-2 to TRBJ2-3; perhaps TRBD1 as D (6 bases). The TCR sequence derives from an adult with rheumatoid arthritis. Input material: CD8+ T cells sorted from blood. CDR3 DNA: TGTGCCAGCAGCTTAGTTTCAGGGGTCCCGCGCACAGATACGCAGTATTTT. Translation: CASSLVSGVPRTDTQYF.